The present TCR beta chain was sequenced within a study of breast tumors, draining lymph nodes, adjacent tissues. Overall study findings and caveats: That most tumor T cells come from lymph nodes remained unproven. Tumor TCR diversity was below lymph nodes but above nontumor tissue. Tumor and nontumor repertoires were significantly more similar in luminal-like than in basal-like breast cancer.

TCRdb fed the multiplex PCR reads into MiXCR, producing one record per CDR3 protein. The table shows about 35,000 distinct CDR3 sequences, with 36% occurring only once. V was clipped by 9 bases and J by 9 bases; unmatched bases: 14. Germline V CDR1 and CDR2: MDHEN, SYDVKM. This CDR3 region has 13 residues. This clonotype appeared a few times. What it recognizes is unknown. The J gene is TRBJ2-7, the V gene TRBV28; 7 bases map to TRBD1. Sample: breast tumor tissue. This clonotype was obtained from a female donor with breast cancer. Some clones in this sample may be carry-over from other donors' samples. This CDR3 is CASNNRGLLGQYF. The DNA for the CDR3 is TGTGCCAGTAATAATAGGGGGCTGTTGGGGCAGTACTTC.